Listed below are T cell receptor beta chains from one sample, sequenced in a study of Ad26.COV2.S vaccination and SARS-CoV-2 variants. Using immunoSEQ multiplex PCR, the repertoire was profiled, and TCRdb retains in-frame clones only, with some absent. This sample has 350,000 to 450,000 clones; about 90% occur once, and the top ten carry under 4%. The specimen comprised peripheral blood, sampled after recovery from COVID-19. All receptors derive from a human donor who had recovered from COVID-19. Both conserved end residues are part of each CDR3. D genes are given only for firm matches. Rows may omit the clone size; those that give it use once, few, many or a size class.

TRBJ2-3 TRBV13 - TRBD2 CASSIAGGPTDTQYF TGTGCCAGCAGCATAGCGGGGGGCCCCACAGATACGCAGTATTTT
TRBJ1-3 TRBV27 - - CASSPPGNTIYF TGTGCCAGCAGTCCGCCCGGAAACACCATATATTTT
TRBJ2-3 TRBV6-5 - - CASKGSISTDTQYF TGTGCCAGCAAGGGGAGTATTAGCACAGATACGCAGTATTTT
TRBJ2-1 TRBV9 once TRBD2 CASSVRGDNEQFF TGTGCCAGCAGCGTACGGGGGGATAACGAGCAGTTCTTC
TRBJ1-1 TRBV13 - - CASSRGDNLNTEAFF TGTGCCAGCAGCAGGGGGGACAACTTGAACACTGAAGCTTTCTTT
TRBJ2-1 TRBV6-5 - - CASSSSDDLWNEQFF TGTGCCAGCAGCTCGTCAGATGACCTATGGAATGAGCAGTTCTTC
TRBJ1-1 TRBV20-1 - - CSASLRSGNTEAFF TGCAGTGCTAGTTTGCGGTCCGGGAACACTGAAGCTTTCTTT
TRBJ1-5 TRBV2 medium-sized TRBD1 CASSGPGQIFYSNQPQHF TGTGCCAGCAGTGGACCGGGACAGATTTTTTATAGCAATCAGCCCCAGCATTTT
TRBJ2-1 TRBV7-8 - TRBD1 CASSSRQGLMNEQFF TGTGCCAGCAGCTCGAGACAGGGCCTTATGAATGAGCAGTTCTTC
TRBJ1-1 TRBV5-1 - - CASRRSQGRNTEAFF TGCGCCAGCAGGAGGTCGCAGGGAAGGAACACTGAAGCTTTCTTT
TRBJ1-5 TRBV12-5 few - CATADSNQPQHF TGTGCTACTGCGGATAGCAATCAGCCCCAGCATTTT
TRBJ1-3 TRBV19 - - CASSIEGSSGNTIYF TGTGCCAGTAGTATAGAGGGGAGCTCTGGAAACACCATATATTTT
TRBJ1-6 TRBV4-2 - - CASSQDGSPSSYNSPLHF TGTGCCAGCAGCCAAGATGGCAGCCCTAGCTCCTATAATTCACCCCTCCACTTT
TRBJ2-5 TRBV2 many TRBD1 CASSADRVRYF TGTGCCAGCAGTGCAGACAGGGTTAGATACTTC
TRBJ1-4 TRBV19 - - CASSIDRTTNEKLFF TGTGCCAGTAGTATAGACAGGACAACTAATGAAAAACTGTTTTTT
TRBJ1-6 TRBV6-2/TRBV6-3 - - CASSPAGSSYNSPLHF TGTGCCAGCAGCCCAGCGGGGAGCTCCTATAATTCACCCCTCCACTTT
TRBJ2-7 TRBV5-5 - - CASSLMQGVYEQYF TGTGCCAGCAGCTTAATGCAGGGAGTCTACGAGCAGTACTTC
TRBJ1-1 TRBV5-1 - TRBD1 CASSSQGGTEAFF TGCGCCAGCAGCTCTCAGGGGGGGACTGAAGCTTTCTTT
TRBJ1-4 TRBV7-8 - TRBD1 CASSYWTGGTEKLFF TGTGCCAGCAGCTATTGGACAGGGGGGACGGAAAAACTGTTTTTT
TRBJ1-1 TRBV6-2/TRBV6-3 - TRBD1 CASSYGTAMNTEAFF TGTGCCAGCAGTTACGGGACAGCGATGAACACTGAAGCTTTCTTT
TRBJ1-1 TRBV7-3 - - CASSLGGPNTEAFF TGTGCCAGCAGCTTGGGGGGACCCAACACTGAAGCTTTCTTT
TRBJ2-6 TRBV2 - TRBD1 CASSESGGFWANVLTF TGTGCCAGCAGTGAATCAGGGGGCTTCTGGGCCAACGTCCTGACTTTC
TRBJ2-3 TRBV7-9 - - CASSIGSKDTQYF TGTGCCAGCAGCATCGGGTCGAAGGATACGCAGTATTTT
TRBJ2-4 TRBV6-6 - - CASTGRGDIQYF TGTGCCAGCACTGGACGAGGGGACATTCAGTACTTC
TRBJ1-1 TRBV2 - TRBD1 CASSVIWAGGNNEAFF TGTGCCAGCAGTGTAATCTGGGCAGGGGGTAACAATGAAGCTTTCTTT
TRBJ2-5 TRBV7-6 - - CASSLGRWGGMETQYF TGTGCCAGCAGCTTAGGCCGGTGGGGGGGCATGGAGACCCAGTACTTC